Included here is one TCR beta chain sequence, with context. This receptor's antigen is unknown. Base-call qualities are not available, and no considerably larger clone is one nucleotide away. In the ViraFEST assay, PBMC were stimulated with viral peptide pools, and TCR sequencing was then used to find antigen-specific CD4+ T cell clonotypes based on their expansion. After more than nine days of culture, CD4+ T cells were isolated with the EasySep CD4+ T cell isolation kit. The absence of prior SARS-CoV-2 infection in healthy vaccine recipients was confirmed by negative nucleocapsid antibodies before and after vaccination. Some 2 million PBMC per well were cultured with about 10 ug/ml peptides in IMDM containing 5% human AB serum, about 9 IU/ml IL-2 and gentamicin. Half of the culture medium was replaced with fresh IL-2-containing medium on days 3 and 7. Unless otherwise noted, each peptide stimulation condition was cultured in triplicate wells. Using Ficoll-Paque Plus gradient centrifugation, PBMC were separated from whole blood and then either used fresh or cryopreserved at -140C. The spike proteins of SARS-CoV-2 and of the common cold coronaviruses HCoV-NL63, HCoV-OC43 and HCoV-229E were spanned by overlapping peptide pools. Genomic DNA was extracted from cultured CD4+ T cells with the QIAamp micro DNA kit.

This sample is drawn from a study of vaccination effects on CD4 cells after COVID-19 (dated by TCRdb to between 2022 and 2023). At the level of the whole study: Participants received two doses of either the BNT162b2 or the mRNA-1273 mRNA SARS-CoV-2 vaccine. A total of ten to eleven COVID-19 convalescent patients and several SARS-CoV-2-naive healthy vaccine recipients were included in the full study. The Oncomine TCR Beta short-read assay on an Illumina iSeq 100 was used to sequence cultures from other donors in the study. The study compared SARS-CoV-2 spike-specific CD4+ TCR repertoires before and after mRNA vaccination in COVID-19 convalescent patients and infection-naive vaccine recipients.

CDR1 is given as SGHTA and CDR2 as FQGTGA, both from the germline V gene. Trimming leaves V shorter by 5 bases and J shorter by 2 bases, with the junction holding 6 bases beyond the gene matches. The cysteine opens and the phenylalanine closes a CDR3 of 15 amino acids. The read is trimmed to its CDR3 DNA, 45 bases read in frame from base 1. The paper as a whole reports these results and caveats: Clones induced by infection and clones induced by vaccination both contracted markedly at late timepoints after vaccination, which fits with T cell responses waning over time. Among healthy vaccine recipients, nearly all vaccine-induced clones were SARS-CoV-2 mono-reactive, and only 1 of 255 was cross-reactive with common cold coronaviruses. Only a small number of convalescent patients were included, and no early post-infection timepoints were available, which limited the study.

Library preparation was by the immunoSEQ multiplex PCR assay. DNA from the cultured, isolated CD4+ T cells was subjected to TCR beta CDR3 sequencing. For the original study's pipeline: Non-productive TCR sequences were discarded, and reads were trimmed to the CDR3 region, with only CDR3s of 7 or more amino acids retained. The MANAFEST web app was used to pick out antigen-specific clonotypes by comparing their expansion in peptide wells with that in reference cultures. Positive clones required FDR<0.05 expansion versus reference and all other wells, odds ratio above 5, and frequency above 0.1% in two replicate wells. Clonotypes significantly expanded in SARS-CoV-2 spike wells and in at least one common cold coronavirus spike condition were defined as cross-reactive. Using the stringdist R package, CDR3 similarity was measured by Levenshtein distance, and unrooted trees were constructed with ape in R 3.6.1. The immuneACCESS repertoire file appears here via TCRdb, limited to in-frame rearrangements. These files lack a portion of the clones; in checked studies, under half of the deficit traces to unresolved V genes, and the cause of the others is not known. V, J and clone size are those of that table, while D and trimming were read from the DNA. This sample comprises about 48,000 clones, more than 70% of them detected only once. The top ten hold just over 6% of the sample.

This TCR was recovered from a human donor who received a COVID-19 vaccine. The source material was CD4+ T cells from PBMCs cultured with HCoV-OC43 spike peptides, sampled before COVID-19 vaccination. The label giving this sample's cell subset or site can be read as: HCoV-OC43 spike overlapping peptide pool stimulation. The rearrangement combines TRBV7-3 with TRBJ1-3; 7 central nucleotides agree with TRBD1. The CDR3 is CASSPDRAAGNTIYF. The nucleotide sequence reads as follows: TGTGCCAGCAGCCCCGACAGGGCAGCTGGAAACACCATATATTTT.